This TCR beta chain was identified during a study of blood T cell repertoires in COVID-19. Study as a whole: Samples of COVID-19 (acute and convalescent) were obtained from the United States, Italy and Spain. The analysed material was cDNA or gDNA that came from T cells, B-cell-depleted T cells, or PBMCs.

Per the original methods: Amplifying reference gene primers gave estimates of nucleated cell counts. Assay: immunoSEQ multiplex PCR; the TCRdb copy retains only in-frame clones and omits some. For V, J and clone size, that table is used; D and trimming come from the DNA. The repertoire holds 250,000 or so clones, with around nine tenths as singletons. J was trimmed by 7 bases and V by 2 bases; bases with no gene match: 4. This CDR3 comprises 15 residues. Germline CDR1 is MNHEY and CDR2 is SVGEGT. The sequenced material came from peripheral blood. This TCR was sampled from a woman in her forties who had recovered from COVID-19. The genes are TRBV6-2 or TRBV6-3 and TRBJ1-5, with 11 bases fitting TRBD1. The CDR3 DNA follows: TGTGCCAGCAGTTACCGGACAGGGGGCCTCCAGCCCCAGCATTTT. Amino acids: CASSYRTGGLQPQHF.